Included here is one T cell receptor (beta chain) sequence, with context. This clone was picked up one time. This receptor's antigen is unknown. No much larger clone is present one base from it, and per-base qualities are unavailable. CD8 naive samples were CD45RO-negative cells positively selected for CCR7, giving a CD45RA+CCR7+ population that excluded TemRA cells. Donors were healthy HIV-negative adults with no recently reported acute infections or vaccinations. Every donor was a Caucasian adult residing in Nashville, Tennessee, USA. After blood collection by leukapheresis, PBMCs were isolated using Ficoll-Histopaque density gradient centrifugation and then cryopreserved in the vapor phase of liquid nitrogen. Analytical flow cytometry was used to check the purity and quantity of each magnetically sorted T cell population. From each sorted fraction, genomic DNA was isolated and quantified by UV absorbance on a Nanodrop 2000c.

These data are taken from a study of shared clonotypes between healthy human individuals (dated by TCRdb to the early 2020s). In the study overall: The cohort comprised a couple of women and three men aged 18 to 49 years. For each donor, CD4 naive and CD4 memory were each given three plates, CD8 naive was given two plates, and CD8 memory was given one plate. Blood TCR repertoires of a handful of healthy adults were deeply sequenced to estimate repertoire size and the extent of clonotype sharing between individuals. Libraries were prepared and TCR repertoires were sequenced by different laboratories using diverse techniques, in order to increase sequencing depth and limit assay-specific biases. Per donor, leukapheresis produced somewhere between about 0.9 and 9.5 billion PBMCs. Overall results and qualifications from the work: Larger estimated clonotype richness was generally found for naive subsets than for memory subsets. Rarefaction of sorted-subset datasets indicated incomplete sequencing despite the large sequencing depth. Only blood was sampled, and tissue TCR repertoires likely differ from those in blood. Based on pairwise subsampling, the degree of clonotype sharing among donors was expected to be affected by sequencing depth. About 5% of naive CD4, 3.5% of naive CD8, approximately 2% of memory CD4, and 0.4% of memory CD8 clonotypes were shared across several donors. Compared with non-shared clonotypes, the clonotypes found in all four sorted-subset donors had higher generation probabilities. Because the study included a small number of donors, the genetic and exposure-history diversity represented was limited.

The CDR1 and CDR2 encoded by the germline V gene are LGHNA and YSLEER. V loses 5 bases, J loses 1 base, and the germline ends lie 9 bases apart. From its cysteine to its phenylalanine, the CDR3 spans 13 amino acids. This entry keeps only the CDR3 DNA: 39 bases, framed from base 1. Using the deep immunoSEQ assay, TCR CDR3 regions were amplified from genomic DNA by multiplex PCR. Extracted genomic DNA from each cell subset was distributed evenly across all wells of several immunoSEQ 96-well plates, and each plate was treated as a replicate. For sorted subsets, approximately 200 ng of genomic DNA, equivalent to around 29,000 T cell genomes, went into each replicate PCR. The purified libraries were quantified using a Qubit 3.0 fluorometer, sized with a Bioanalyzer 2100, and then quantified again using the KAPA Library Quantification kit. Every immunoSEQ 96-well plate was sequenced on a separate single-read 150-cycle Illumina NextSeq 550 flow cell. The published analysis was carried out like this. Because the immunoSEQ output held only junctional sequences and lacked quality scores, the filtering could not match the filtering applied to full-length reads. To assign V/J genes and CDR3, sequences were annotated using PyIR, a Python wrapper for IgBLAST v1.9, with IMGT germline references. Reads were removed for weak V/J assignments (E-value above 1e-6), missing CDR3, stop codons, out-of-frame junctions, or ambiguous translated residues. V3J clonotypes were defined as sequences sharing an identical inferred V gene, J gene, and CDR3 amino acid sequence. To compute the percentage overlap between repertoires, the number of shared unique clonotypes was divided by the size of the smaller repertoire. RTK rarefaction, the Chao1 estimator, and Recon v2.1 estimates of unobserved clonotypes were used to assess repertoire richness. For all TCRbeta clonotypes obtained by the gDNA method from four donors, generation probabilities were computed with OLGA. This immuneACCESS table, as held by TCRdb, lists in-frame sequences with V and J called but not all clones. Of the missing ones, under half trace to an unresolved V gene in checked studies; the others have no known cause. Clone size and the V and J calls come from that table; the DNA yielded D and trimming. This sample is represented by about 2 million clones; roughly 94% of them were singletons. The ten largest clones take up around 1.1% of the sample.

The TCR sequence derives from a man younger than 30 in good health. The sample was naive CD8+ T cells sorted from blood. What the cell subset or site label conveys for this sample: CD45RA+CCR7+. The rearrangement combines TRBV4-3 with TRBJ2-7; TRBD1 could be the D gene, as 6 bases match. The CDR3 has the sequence CASSSDRSYEQYF. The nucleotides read TGCGCCAGCAGCTCAGACAGGTCCTACGAGCAGTACTTC.